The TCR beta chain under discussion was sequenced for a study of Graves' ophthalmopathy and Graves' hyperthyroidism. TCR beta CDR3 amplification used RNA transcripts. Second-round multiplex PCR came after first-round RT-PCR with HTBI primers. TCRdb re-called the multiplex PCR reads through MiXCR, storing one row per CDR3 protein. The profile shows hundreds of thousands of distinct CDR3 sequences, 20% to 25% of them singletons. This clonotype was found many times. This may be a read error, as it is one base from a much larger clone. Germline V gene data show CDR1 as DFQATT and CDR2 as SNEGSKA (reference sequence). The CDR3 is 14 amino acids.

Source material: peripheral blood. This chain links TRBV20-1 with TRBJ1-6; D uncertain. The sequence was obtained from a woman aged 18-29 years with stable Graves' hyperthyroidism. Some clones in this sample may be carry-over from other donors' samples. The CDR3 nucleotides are TGCAGTGCAAGAACGGACGAATATAATTCACTCCTCCACTTT. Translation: CSARTDEYNSLLHF.